This T cell receptor beta chain was observed in a study of CD8 T cells in Susac syndrome. With 6 bases removed from V and 3 bases from J, the gap between germline ends came to 13 bases. The germline V gene has CDR1 SGDLS and CDR2 YYNGEE. This CDR3 comprises 13 residues. Roughly 0.45 to 1 ug RNA was reverse transcribed with random hexamers. Amplification of TCR beta CDR3 used immunoSEQ multiplex PCR across 54 Vbeta and 13 Jbeta. TCRdb redid the calling of the immunoSEQ multiplex PCR reads with MiXCR, one entry per CDR3 protein. This table has about 180,000 distinct CDR3 sequences, approximately 95% appearing once. From blood CD8+ and CD4+ T cells, the TCR beta chain was sequenced. TEMRA cells were FACS-enriched, while CD8+ and CD4+ T cells were negatively isolated.

This clonotype was sampled from a human donor with multiple sclerosis. This sequence joins TRBV9 and TRBJ2-7; D uncertain. Source material: CD4+ T cells from PBMCs. CDR3: CASNRRGDYEQYF. The CDR3 bases are TGTGCCAGCAACCGTAGAGGTGACTACGAGCAGTACTTC. The full variable domain, its missing parts supplied by reference TRBV9 and TRBJ2-7, is DSGVTQTPKHLITATGQRVTLRCSPRSGDLSVYWYQQSLDQGLQFLIQYYNGEERAKGNILERFSAQQFPDLHSELNLSSLELGDSALYFCASNRRGDYEQYFGPGTRLTVT.